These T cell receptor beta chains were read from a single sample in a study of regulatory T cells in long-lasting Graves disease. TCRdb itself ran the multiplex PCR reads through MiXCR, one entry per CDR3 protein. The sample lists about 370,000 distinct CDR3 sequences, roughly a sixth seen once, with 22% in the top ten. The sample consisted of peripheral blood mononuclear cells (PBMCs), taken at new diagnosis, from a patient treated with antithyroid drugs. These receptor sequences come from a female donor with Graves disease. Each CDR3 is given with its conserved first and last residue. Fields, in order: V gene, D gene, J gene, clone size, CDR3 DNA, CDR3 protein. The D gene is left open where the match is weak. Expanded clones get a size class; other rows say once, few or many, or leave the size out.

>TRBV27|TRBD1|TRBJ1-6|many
TGTGCCAGCGGACAGGGTTCACCCCTCCACTTT
CASGQGSPLHF
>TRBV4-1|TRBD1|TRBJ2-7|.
TGCGCCAGCAGCCAGGCTCTAGGGGACAGGGGGCCCTACGAGCAGTACTTC
CASSQALGDRGPYEQYF
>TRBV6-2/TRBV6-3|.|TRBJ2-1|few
TGTGCCAGCAGTTCTCTAGCGAGAAGCTCCTACAATGAGCAGTTCTTC
CASSSLARSSYNEQFF
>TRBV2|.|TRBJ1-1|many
TGTGCCAGCAGTGAAACCAAGACCCCACATAGCACTGAAGCTTTCTTT
CASSETKTPHSTEAFF
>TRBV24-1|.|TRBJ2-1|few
TGTGCCACCAGTGACCCCGGGACATCACGAGGGAATGAGCAGTTCTTC
CATSDPGTSRGNEQFF
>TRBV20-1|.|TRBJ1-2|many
TGCAGTGCAATCACAGGGAACTATGGCTACACCTTC
CSAITGNYGYTF
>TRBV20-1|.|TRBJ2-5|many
TGCAGTGCCCGGGACTTAAAAGAGACCCAGTACTTC
CSARDLKETQYF
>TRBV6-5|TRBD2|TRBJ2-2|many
TGTGCCAGCAGCTACCCCTCACCGGGACTAGCGGGGGGGCGCGCCACCGGGGAGCTGTTTTTT
CASSYPSPGLAGGRATGELFF
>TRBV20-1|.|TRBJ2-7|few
TGCAGTGCTAGAGCGGGGATCTTGGTGAGGGAGCAGTACTTC
CSARAGILVREQYF
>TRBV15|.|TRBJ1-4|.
TGTGCCACCGGGAATTCAACTAATGAAAAACTGTTTTTT
CATGNSTNEKLFF
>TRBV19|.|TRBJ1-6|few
TGTGCCAGTAGCGCGCGACCGGGGGGTCATAATTCACCCCTCCACTTT
CASSARPGGHNSPLHF
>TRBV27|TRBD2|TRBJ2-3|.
TGTGCCAGCAGTCACTTAGCGGGAGGGTCAGTAGATACGCAGTATTTT
CASSHLAGGSVDTQYF
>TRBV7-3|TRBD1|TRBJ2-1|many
TGTGCCAGCAGCTTAATATCCGGGACAGGGGGGCTTAATGAGCAGTTCTTC
CASSLISGTGGLNEQFF
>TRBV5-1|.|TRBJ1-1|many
TGCGCCAGCAGCTTGGAGAAGAGGGCGAACACTGAAGCTTTCTTT
CASSLEKRANTEAFF
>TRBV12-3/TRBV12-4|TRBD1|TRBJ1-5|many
TGTGCCAGCAGTTCCGGGACAGGGCAAAATCAGCCCCAGCATTTT
CASSSGTGQNQPQHF
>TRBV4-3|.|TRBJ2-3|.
TGCGCCAGCAGCCAAGATCGGATCACAGATACGCAGTATTTT
CASSQDRITDTQYF
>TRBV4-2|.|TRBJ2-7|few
TGTGCCAGCAGCCAAGAAGGTTACGAGCAGTACTTC
CASSQEGYEQYF
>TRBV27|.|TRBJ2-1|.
TGTGCCAGCAGTTATTGGACCAACTTAACCCTATACAATGAGCAGTTCTTC
CASSYWTNLTLYNEQFF
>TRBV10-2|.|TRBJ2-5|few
TGCGCCAGCAGTCAACCCCTAAGGGAGACCCAGTACTTC
CASSQPLRETQYF
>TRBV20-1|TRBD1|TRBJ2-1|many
TGCAGTGCACGAACACAGGGGGCGAATACCAATGAGCAGTTCTTC
CSARTQGANTNEQFF
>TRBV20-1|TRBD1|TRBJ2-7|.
TGCAGTGCTAGAACACCCGATTCCGGGACAGGGGGATACGAGCAGTACTTC
CSARTPDSGTGGYEQYF
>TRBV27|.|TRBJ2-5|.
TGTGCCAGCAGTTCGCATCTAACCCAAGAGACCCAGTACTTC
CASSSHLTQETQYF
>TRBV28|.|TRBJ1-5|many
TGTGCCAGCAAGGGTTTTAGCAATCAGCCCCAGCATTTT
CASKGFSNQPQHF
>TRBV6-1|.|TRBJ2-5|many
TGTGCCAGCAGTAAGACAGGGACTCAAGAGACCCAGTACTTC
CASSKTGTQETQYF
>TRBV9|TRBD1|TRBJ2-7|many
TGTGCCAGCAGCGCCGGGACAGGGATTCCCCACGAGCAGTACTTC
CASSAGTGIPHEQYF
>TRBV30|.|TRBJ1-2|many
TGTGCCTGGAGTATGGCTGGCTATGGCTACACCTTC
CAWSMAGYGYTF
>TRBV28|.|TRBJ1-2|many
TGTGCCAGCAGTCCCAACCAGGCCAACTATGGCTACACCTTC
CASSPNQANYGYTF
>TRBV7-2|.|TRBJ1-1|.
TGTGCCAGCAGCTTAGGGGCAGGGGTAGCTGAAGCTTTCTTT
CASSLGAGVAEAFF
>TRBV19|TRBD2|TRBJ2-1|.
TGTGCCAGTAGCCGGGGGGGAAGGACTAGCGGGAGAAATGAGCAGTTCTTC
CASSRGGRTSGRNEQFF
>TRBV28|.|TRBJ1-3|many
TGTGCCAGCAGGGACAGCGGGAGAAGGGCTGGAAACACCATATATTTT
CASRDSGRRAGNTIYF
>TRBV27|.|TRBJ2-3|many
TGTGCCAGCGCCCCAGGTGGAGTCTGCAGGTGCACAGATACGCAGTATTTT
CASAPGGVCRCTDTQYF
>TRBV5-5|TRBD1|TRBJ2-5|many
TGTGCCAGCAGCAACCGGGACAGGGGACAGACCCAGTACTTC
CASSNRDRGQTQYF
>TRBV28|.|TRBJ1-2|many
TGTGCCAGCGGGGCCCCGGGACGCCAATATGGCTACACCTTC
CASGAPGRQYGYTF
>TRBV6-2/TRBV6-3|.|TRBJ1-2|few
TGTGCCAGCAGTTATTTCAGGGACTATGGCTACACCTTC
CASSYFRDYGYTF
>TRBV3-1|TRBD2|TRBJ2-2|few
TGTGCCAGCAGTACTAGCGGGGGGGCTTCCGGGGAGCTGTTTTTT
CASSTSGGASGELFF
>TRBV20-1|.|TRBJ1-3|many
TGCAGTGCTAGACGGACAGACTCTGGAAACACCATATATTTT
CSARRTDSGNTIYF
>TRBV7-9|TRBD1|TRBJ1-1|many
TGTGCCAGCAGAGTATCGGGACAGACGAACACTGAAGCTTTCTTT
CASRVSGQTNTEAFF
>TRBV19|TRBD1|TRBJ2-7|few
TGTGCCAGTAGTCAATCCGGGACAGGGGTATCAAGCGAGCAGTACTTC
CASSQSGTGVSSEQYF
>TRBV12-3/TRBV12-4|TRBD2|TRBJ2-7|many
TGTGCCAGCAGTTTATTGGGAGGGCCACTGACTTTCTACGAGCAGTACTTC
CASSLLGGPLTFYEQYF
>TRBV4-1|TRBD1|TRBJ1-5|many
TGCGCCAGCAGCGGGACAGAGAATCAGCCCCAGCATTTT
CASSGTENQPQHF